This is a list of T cell receptor beta chains from one sample in a study of blood T cell repertoires in COVID-19. The table came from immunoSEQ multiplex PCR; TCRdb's copy has only in-frame clones and leaves some out. The sample carries about 150,000 clones, around 80% recorded once. Sequenced sample: peripheral blood. Receptors originate from a human donor in a cohort sampled during active COVID-19. Both conserved end residues are part of each CDR3. D genes are given only for firm matches. Rows give clone size only sometimes, using once, few, many, or a class for an expanded clone.

v_gene: TRBV5-6
j_gene: TRBJ2-1
abundance: few
d_gene: NA
CDR3nt: TGTGCCAGCAGCCCGGGGTCGGATGAGCAGTTCTTC
CDR3aa: CASSPGSDEQFF

v_gene: TRBV7-2
j_gene: TRBJ1-1
abundance: NA
d_gene: TRBD1
CDR3nt: TGTGCCAGCAGCTTAGGTTTAACAGGGGGCACTGAAGCTTTCTTT
CDR3aa: CASSLGLTGGTEAFF

v_gene: TRBV28
j_gene: TRBJ1-5
abundance: NA
d_gene: NA
CDR3nt: TGTGCCAGCAGAAAGGGGTACAATCAGCCCCAGCATTTT
CDR3aa: CASRKGYNQPQHF

v_gene: TRBV12-3/TRBV12-4
j_gene: TRBJ1-1
abundance: many
d_gene: NA
CDR3nt: TGTGCCAGCAGCCCTTTCGGGGTTGAAGCTTTCTTT
CDR3aa: CASSPFGVEAFF

v_gene: TRBV9
j_gene: TRBJ2-3
abundance: NA
d_gene: TRBD2
CDR3nt: TGTGCCAGCAGCGTATCCGTAGCGGGGGGGGACACAGATACGCAGTATTTT
CDR3aa: CASSVSVAGGDTDTQYF

v_gene: TRBV4-3
j_gene: TRBJ2-5
abundance: NA
d_gene: NA
CDR3nt: TGCGCCAGCAGCCGGACTATCCAAGAGACCCAGTACTTC
CDR3aa: CASSRTIQETQYF

v_gene: TRBV18
j_gene: TRBJ1-5
abundance: NA
d_gene: NA
CDR3nt: TGTGCCAGCTCACCGGTACCGACACAGGGACAGCCCCAGCATTTT
CDR3aa: CASSPVPTQGQPQHF

v_gene: TRBV10-2
j_gene: TRBJ2-7
abundance: NA
d_gene: TRBD1
CDR3nt: TGCGCCAGCAGTGAAGAGGCAGGGGGACCCTACGAGCAGTACTTC
CDR3aa: CASSEEAGGPYEQYF

v_gene: TRBV19
j_gene: TRBJ1-1
abundance: NA
d_gene: NA
CDR3nt: TGTGCCAGTAGTATTCTGGGGGGTGAGACTGAAGCTTTCTTT
CDR3aa: CASSILGGETEAFF

v_gene: TRBV3-1/TRBV3-2
j_gene: TRBJ2-1
abundance: NA
d_gene: TRBD2
CDR3nt: TGTGCCAGCAGCCAGCTACTAGCGGGGGGGCCGGGTGAGCAGTTCTTC
CDR3aa: CASSQLLAGGPGEQFF

v_gene: TRBV6-5
j_gene: TRBJ2-7
abundance: NA
d_gene: NA
CDR3nt: TGTGCCAGCAGTCAATCCTTGGGGCACGAGCAGTACTTC
CDR3aa: CASSQSLGHEQYF

v_gene: TRBV5-1
j_gene: TRBJ2-5
abundance: NA
d_gene: NA
CDR3nt: TGCGCCAGCAGCTTGAAGGGAGGTAGAGAGACCCAGTACTTC
CDR3aa: CASSLKGGRETQYF

v_gene: TRBV4-2
j_gene: TRBJ2-1
abundance: NA
d_gene: TRBD2
CDR3nt: TGTGCCAGCAGCCGAACTAGCGGGGGGGCCGCCTACAATGAGCAGTTCTTC
CDR3aa: CASSRTSGGAAYNEQFF

v_gene: TRBV10-3
j_gene: TRBJ2-1
abundance: NA
d_gene: NA
CDR3nt: TGTGCCATCAGCGCCCGTCAAGGGGTACCAAATGAGCAGTTCTTC
CDR3aa: CAISARQGVPNEQFF

v_gene: TRBV28
j_gene: TRBJ2-5
abundance: NA
d_gene: TRBD1
CDR3nt: TGTGCCAGCAGTTTGTCCAGGGGGCGCGAAGAGACCCAGTACTTC
CDR3aa: CASSLSRGREETQYF

v_gene: TRBV9
j_gene: TRBJ1-1
abundance: NA
d_gene: NA
CDR3nt: TGTGCCAGCAGCGTGGGAGCCATGAACACTGAAGCTTTCTTT
CDR3aa: CASSVGAMNTEAFF

v_gene: TRBV3-1/TRBV3-2
j_gene: TRBJ1-4
abundance: NA
d_gene: NA
CDR3nt: TGTGCCAGCAGCACCCTCGGGGGACCGGGGGAAAAACTGTTTTTT
CDR3aa: CASSTLGGPGEKLFF

v_gene: TRBV4-3
j_gene: TRBJ2-3
abundance: NA
d_gene: NA
CDR3nt: TGCGCCAGCAGCGCCGACAGGATGGATGCGGGCACGCAGTATTTT
CDR3aa: CASSADRMDAGTQYF

v_gene: TRBV24-1
j_gene: TRBJ2-5
abundance: NA
d_gene: NA
CDR3nt: TGTGCCACCAGTGATGTTCAGGGGCGGGTAGGGGAGACCCAGTACTTC
CDR3aa: CATSDVQGRVGETQYF

v_gene: TRBV6-5
j_gene: TRBJ2-1
abundance: few
d_gene: NA
CDR3nt: TGTGCCAGCGGGTCGGGTAACTATGAGCAGTTCTTC
CDR3aa: CASGSGNYEQFF

v_gene: TRBV30
j_gene: TRBJ1-3
abundance: NA
d_gene: NA
CDR3nt: TGTGCCTGGAGATGGGCCGGCTCTGGAAACACCATATATTTT
CDR3aa: CAWRWAGSGNTIYF

v_gene: TRBV6-4
j_gene: TRBJ2-2
abundance: NA
d_gene: NA
CDR3nt: TGTGCCAGCAGTGACTCAGGGGTTGGCACCGGGGAGCTGTTTTTT
CDR3aa: CASSDSGVGTGELFF

v_gene: TRBV7-2
j_gene: TRBJ1-3
abundance: few
d_gene: NA
CDR3nt: TGTGCCAGCTCCTCAGCCCCAGGTGGAAACACCATATATTTT
CDR3aa: CASSSAPGGNTIYF

v_gene: TRBV7-8
j_gene: TRBJ2-1
abundance: NA
d_gene: NA
CDR3nt: TGTGCCAGCAGCTTGAATATCCGGTCGGAGCAGTTCTTC
CDR3aa: CASSLNIRSEQFF

v_gene: TRBV7-2
j_gene: TRBJ1-5
abundance: NA
d_gene: TRBD1
CDR3nt: TGTGCCAGCAGCCTACAGGGGACCCCTTATAGCAATCAGCCCCAGCATTTT
CDR3aa: CASSLQGTPYSNQPQHF

v_gene: TRBV7-9
j_gene: TRBJ1-1
abundance: NA
d_gene: NA
CDR3nt: TGTGCCAGCAGCCAAGGGCCGCGGGACACTGAAGCTTTCTTT
CDR3aa: CASSQGPRDTEAFF

v_gene: TRBV7-2
j_gene: TRBJ1-1
abundance: NA
d_gene: NA
CDR3nt: TGTGCCAGCAGCTTTCAGGGAAGCACTGAAGCTTTCTTT
CDR3aa: CASSFQGSTEAFF

v_gene: TRBV19
j_gene: TRBJ2-7
abundance: NA
d_gene: TRBD1
CDR3nt: TGTGCCAGTAGTCCCCAGACAGGGGGCCCCTACGAGCAGTACTTC
CDR3aa: CASSPQTGGPYEQYF

v_gene: TRBV10-3
j_gene: TRBJ2-6
abundance: few
d_gene: NA
CDR3nt: TGTGCCACCTCCGGGGGGGCCAACGTCCTGACTTTC
CDR3aa: CATSGGANVLTF

v_gene: TRBV15
j_gene: TRBJ2-1
abundance: NA
d_gene: TRBD1
CDR3nt: TGTGCCACCAGCTTGGACAGGGGTTCCTACAATGAGCAGTTCTTC
CDR3aa: CATSLDRGSYNEQFF

v_gene: TRBV11-2
j_gene: TRBJ2-5
abundance: NA
d_gene: NA
CDR3nt: TGTGCCAGCAGCTTAGATCGAGTAAGAGAGACCCAGTACTTC
CDR3aa: CASSLDRVRETQYF

v_gene: TRBV5-1
j_gene: TRBJ2-7
abundance: NA
d_gene: NA
CDR3nt: TGCGCCAGCAGCTTGTCCCCGGCGGTCACTCGGTACGAGCAGTACTTC
CDR3aa: CASSLSPAVTRYEQYF

v_gene: TRBV11-3
j_gene: TRBJ2-1
abundance: NA
d_gene: TRBD1
CDR3nt: TGTGCCAGCAGGTCCACAGGGGCCCACAATGAGCAGTTCTTC
CDR3aa: CASRSTGAHNEQFF